A single sample gave rise to the 26 T cell receptor beta chains below, sequenced in a study of regulatory dendritic cells for organ transplantation. Sorted T cells were CFSE-labeled and cultured 5 days with allogeneic regulatory or mature dendritic cells at 1:10. Their recognized antigens are unknown. Assay: immunoSEQ multiplex PCR; the TCRdb copy retains only in-frame clones and omits some. The profile shows about 11,000 clones, roughly 71% of them singletons. The sequenced sample was memory CD4+ T cells from blood cultured with regulatory dendritic cells. Subset defined: CD45RO+ memory T cells. The receptors shown here come from a human donor in good health.

This chain links TRBV5-1 with TRBJ1-4, with 7 bases matching TRBD1. The germline V gene encodes CDR1 SGHRS and CDR2 YFSETQ. The CDR3 is 15 amino acids. The V and J ends lost 4 bases and 7 bases, in that order; junction bases with no gene match: 10. This CDR3 is CASSPGQDSVEKLFF. The CDR3 nucleotides are TGCGCCAGCAGCCCCGGACAGGACTCGGTTGAAAAACTGTTTTTT.

This clone was observed once. V gene TRBV7-9 combines with J gene TRBJ1-5; 9 nucleotides agree with TRBD1. The germline gives CDR1 SEHNR, CDR2 FQNEAQ (reference sequence). The CDR3 contains 15 residues. J gave up 7 bases and V 5 bases, and 9 bases lay outside the gene matches. CDR3 in amino acids: CASSAGQGDTQPQHF. In DNA, the CDR3 is TGTGCCAGCAGCGCGGGACAGGGTGATACACAGCCCCAGCATTTT.

J is TRBJ1-2 and V is TRBV6-6; 8 positions agree with TRBD1. The CDR3 totals 13 residues. Germline trimming cut 5 bases from V and 5 bases from J; bases unmatched to any gene: 4. CDR1 and CDR2 from the germline V gene are MNHNY and SVGAGI (reference sequence). Here the CDR3 DNA reads TGTGCCAGCAGTCCACGGACAGGGTATGGCTACACCTTC. It translates to CASSPRTGYGYTF.

The V call is TRBV29-1, the J call TRBJ2-3; D not resolved. This CDR3 is built from 13 residues. V dropped 1 base and J dropped 3 bases, with 8 bases sitting between them. Germline CDR1 and CDR2: SQVTM and ANQGSEA. The CDR3 DNA is TGCAGCGTTGAAGGAGAGTTTACAGATACGCAGTATTTT. Its protein is CSVEGEFTDTQYF.

This clone was counted a few times. The gene calls are TRBV29-1 and TRBJ2-5, with 8 bases fitting TRBD2. The junction had 8 bases not matched to a gene; V was cut back by 6 bases and J by 5 bases. Per the germline V gene, CDR1 is SQVTM and CDR2 is ANQGSEA. CDR3 size: 13 residues. CDR3 residues: CSVARGALETQYF. The CDR3, as DNA: TGCAGCGTGGCGCGGGGGGCCTTGGAGACCCAGTACTTC.

This clone has just one count. The chain recombines TRBV7-2 with TRBJ2-1; 11 positions match TRBD2. Unmatched junction bases numbered 5, after V lost 5 bases and J lost 2 bases. Looked up from germline, CDR1 is SGHTA and CDR2 is FQGNSA. This CDR3 spans 16 amino acids. The CDR3 sequence is CASSQFSGGAYNEQFF. The CDR3 DNA reads TGTGCCAGCAGCCAGTTTAGCGGGGGGGCCTACAATGAGCAGTTCTTC.

The CDR3 DNA reads as TGTGCCAGCAGCCCTGTTGCACTTCACTACGAGCAGTACTTC. This encodes CASSPVALHYEQYF. The chain recombines TRBV9 with TRBJ2-7, with D hard to call. Trimming left V 4 bases short and J 3 bases short, with 14 bases between. CDR3 length: 14 residues. In germline, CDR1 is SGDLS, CDR2 YYNGEE.

This chain links TRBV19 with TRBJ2-3; no reliable D call. With 5 bases removed from V and 4 bases from J, the gap between germline ends came to 7 bases. Germline V gives CDR1 LNHDA, CDR2 SQIVND (reference sequence). The CDR3 covers 12 residues. As DNA, the CDR3 is TGTGCCAGTAGTTCGTTTGCAGATACGCAGTATTTT. This codes for CASSSFADTQYF.

V gene TRBV5-1 combines with J gene TRBJ2-3; perhaps TRBD1 as D (6 bases). Germline values: CDR1 SGHRS, CDR2 YFSETQ. V lost 2 bases and J 5 bases, leaving 12 bases between the germline ends. There are 14 residues in the CDR3. CDR3 amino acids: CASSFAQGGDTQYF. CDR3 bases: TGCGCCAGCAGCTTTGCACAGGGTGGAGATACGCAGTATTTT.

The CDR3: CASGTGGRQTQYF. CDR3 nucleotides: TGTGCCAGCGGAACCGGGGGAAGGCAGACCCAGTACTTC. The chain recombines TRBV7-9 with TRBJ2-5, with a possible D match to TRBD2 (6 bases). This CDR3 is 13 amino acids long. Germline CDR1 reads SEHNR; CDR2 reads FQNEAQ (reference sequence). With 8 bases removed from V and 6 bases from J, the gap between germline ends came to 16 bases.

The gene calls are TRBV7-2 and TRBJ2-1; tentatively, D is TRBD2 (5 bases). CDR3 size: 15 residues. The germline V gene has CDR1 SGHTA and CDR2 FQGNSA. V lost 5 bases, J lost 8 bases, and 19 bases lay in between. The chain's CDR3 is CASSRLISGGDEQFF. The CDR3 DNA follows: TGTGCCAGCAGCCGGCTTATCTCTGGAGGCGATGAGCAGTTCTTC.

The chain joins TRBV9 to TRBJ1-2; 7 bases map to TRBD1. The CDR3 totals 15 residues. V was clipped by 4 bases and J by 8 bases; unmatched bases: 14. Germline assignment: CDR1 SGDLS and CDR2 YYNGEE. The CDR3 loop reads CASSPAGGRGRGYTF. The CDR3 bases are TGTGCCAGCAGCCCTGCAGGGGGGCGAGGTCGCGGCTACACCTTC.

The J gene is TRBJ1-5, the V gene TRBV4-3, with TRBD1 as a possible D gene (6 bases). Germline lookup yields CDR1 LGHNA and CDR2 YSLEER. The CDR3 is 15 residues long. V was trimmed by 0 bases and J by 15 bases, leaving 21 bases between them. Here the CDR3 reads CASSQDATPQGPAHF. CDR3 nucleotide sequence: TGCGCCAGCAGCCAAGACGCTACACCACAGGGCCCCGCGCATTTT.

CDR3 sequence reads: CAISRLAGGITDTQYF. CDR3 nucleotide sequence: TGTGCCATCAGTCGACTAGCGGGGGGCATCACAGATACGCAGTATTTT. The V and J genes are TRBV10-3 and TRBJ2-3, with TRBD2 identical over 13 bases. The germline V gene encodes CDR1 ENHRY and CDR2 SYGVKD. Trimming at V came to 5 bases and at J to 2 bases, leaving 4 bases not matched to a gene. The CDR3 sequence is 16 residues long.

In this sample, this clone turned up a few times. The gene calls are TRBV7-9 and TRBJ2-3, with 10 bases aligning to TRBD2. Germline CDR1 and CDR2: SEHNR and FQNEAQ (reference sequence). V was clipped by 5 bases and J by 1 base; unmatched bases: 3. This CDR3 contains 15 residues. The CDR3 DNA reads as TGTGCCAGCAGCCGTACTAGCGGGGGCACAGATACGCAGTATTTT. Its protein product is CASSRTSGGTDTQYF.

This chain connects TRBV29-1 to TRBJ1-1, with TRBD1 matching 7 bases. The CDR3 is 16 residues long. Germline V gene data show CDR1 as SQVTM and CDR2 as ANQGSEA. V trimming: 6 bases; J trimming: 0 bases; junction bases outside the gene matches: 13. The CDR3 protein is CSVPFYGQDMNTEAFF. The CDR3 DNA reads as TGCAGCGTCCCTTTCTACGGACAGGACATGAACACTGAAGCTTTCTTT.

The gene calls are TRBV7-9 and TRBJ1-2, with 10 bases that match TRBD1. Germline V CDR1 and CDR2: SEHNR, FQNEAQ (reference sequence). This CDR3 has 15 residues. With V trimmed by 5 bases and J by 2 bases, 5 bases remained unmatched. The CDR3 DNA is TGTGCCAGCAGCGCTAGGACAGGGGGGAACTATGGCTACACCTTC. Amino acids: CASSARTGGNYGYTF.

The table lists this clone with a count of one. The chain employs TRBV5-4 and TRBJ2-1, with 16 bases that match TRBD2. Germline V CDR1 and CDR2: SGHNT, YYREEE (reference sequence). The CDR3 is 16 amino acids. Germline trimming cut 4 bases from V and 9 bases from J; bases unmatched to any gene: 7. Here the CDR3 DNA reads TGTGCCAGCAGCCCGGGGACTAGCGGGGGGGCCGTTGAGCAGTTCTTC. This encodes CASSPGTSGGAVEQFF.

The genes are TRBV19 and TRBJ1-3; D ambiguous. The CDR3 has 12 amino acids. The V gene lost 7 bases and the J gene lost 0 bases, with 4 bases spanning the gap. Germline lookup yields CDR1 LNHDA and CDR2 SQIVND (reference sequence). CDR3 region: CASTLSGNTIYF. The CDR3 DNA reads as TGTGCCAGTACCCTCTCTGGAAACACCATATATTTT.

This clone was seen a few times. This CDR3 is CASSGQGARQPQHF. Here the CDR3 DNA reads TGTGCCAGCAGTGGACAGGGGGCACGGCAGCCCCAGCATTTT. V and J are TRBV2 and TRBJ1-5, with TRBD1 matching over 10 bases. Looked up from germline, CDR1 is SNHLY and CDR2 is FYNNEI. V shed 4 bases and J 7 bases; nucleotides not matched to a gene: 4. The CDR3 sequence is 14 residues long.

The chain has TRBV2 and TRBJ2-1; D not resolved. Trimming removed 4 bases from V and 6 bases from J, with 10 bases in between. The CDR3 has 13 residues. Germline CDR1 reads SNHLY; CDR2 reads FYNNEI. The CDR3 nucleotides are TGTGCCAGCAGTGGGGCAGGCAGCAATGAGCAGTTCTTC. Protein sequence: CASSGAGSNEQFF.

This clone has a handful of counts. This chain uses TRBV5-4 with TRBJ2-5; 10 nucleotides agree with TRBD2. There are 15 residues in the CDR3. CDR1 is SGHNT, CDR2 YYREEE, per germline (reference sequence). The V and J ends lost 2 bases and 1 base, in that order; junction bases with no gene match: 2. CDR3 region: CASSLTSGVQETQYF. For the CDR3, the DNA is TGTGCCAGCAGCTTAACTAGCGGGGTCCAAGAGACCCAGTACTTC. The full variable domain, with the rest looked up from reference TRBV5-4 and TRBJ2-5, is ETGVTQSPTHLIKTRGQQVTLRCSSQSGHNTVSWYQQALGQGPQFIFQYYREEENGRGNFPPRFSGLQFPNYSSELNVNALELDDSALYLCASSLTSGVQETQYFGPGTRLLVL.

This chain joins TRBV5-5 and TRBJ1-2; D perhaps matches TRBD1 (6 bases). This CDR3 has 14 amino acids. Germline V gives CDR1 SGHKS, CDR2 YYEKEE (reference sequence). V lost 4 bases and J 7 bases, leaving 17 bases between the germline ends. CDR3 sequence reads: CASSNAGAQGGYTF. CDR3 coding DNA: TGTGCCAGCAGCAACGCGGGGGCTCAAGGTGGCTACACCTTC.

This chain joins TRBV29-1 and TRBJ1-5; 7 positions agree with TRBD1. Germline V gene lookup returns CDR1 SQVTM and CDR2 ANQGSEA. The length of the CDR3 is 14 residues. After removal of 6 bases from V and 4 bases from J, the junction contained 9 bases not matched to a gene. The CDR3 DNA reads as TGCAGCGTGAGTCGAGGGGGACAGAATCAGCCCCAGCATTTT. This codes for CSVSRGGQNQPQHF.

This clone occurred a few times. The chain uses TRBV11-2 and TRBJ2-7, with TRBD1 as a possible D gene (6 bases). The CDR3 runs 14 residues. The germline CDR1 and CDR2 sequences are SGHAT and FQNNGV. V gave up 2 bases and J gave up 2 bases, with 10 bases separating them. The CDR3 nucleotides are TGTGCCAGCAGCTTATGGGCAGGGGCCTACGAGCAGTACTTC. Amino acids: CASSLWAGAYEQYF.

The chain employs TRBV7-2 and TRBJ1-1; TRBD1 is a possible D gene (6 bases). Germline V gene data show CDR1 as SGHTA and CDR2 as FQGNSA. This CDR3 contains 15 residues. Trimming shortened V by 0 bases and J by 4 bases, and 12 bases separated the two germline ends. The CDR3 here is CASSLAQGPGTEAFF. The CDR3, as DNA: TGTGCCAGCAGCTTAGCCCAGGGGCCCGGCACTGAAGCTTTCTTT. The variable domain in full, completed from reference TRBV7-2 and TRBJ1-1, reads GAGVSQSPSNKVTEKGKDVELRCDPISGHTALYWYRQSLGQGLEFLIYFQGNSAPDKSGLPSDRFSAERTGGSVSTLTIQRTQQEDSAVYLCASSLAQGPGTEAFFGQGTRLTVV.